This is a list of T cell receptor beta chains from one sample in a study of identical twins. TCRdb reanalysed the 5' RACE reads using MiXCR and keeps one entry per CDR3 protein. Of 450,000 or so distinct CDR3 sequences detected, 14% appear once; the ten largest clones hold 0.8% to 1%. The same sample was also studied in work on yellow fever vaccine responses in identical twins.

The source material was CD4+ T cells sorted from blood. The source is a woman in her late teens or twenties in good health. Each CDR3 is given with its conserved first and last residue. D genes are given only for firm matches. Clone size is not always given. Where it is, it says once, few, many or a class for expanded clones.

clone size	V gene	J gene	D gene	CDR3 length	CDR3 protein	CDR3 DNA
few	TRBV12-3/TRBV12-4	TRBJ1-6	-	12	CASMADNSPLHF	TGTGCCAGCATGGCAGATAATTCACCCCTCCACTTT
-	TRBV30	TRBJ2-1	-	11	CAWSVESEQFF	TGTGCCTGGAGTGTTGAGAGTGAGCAGTTCTTC
many	TRBV12-3/TRBV12-4	TRBJ2-2	-	13	CASSFLSTGELFF	TGTGCCAGCAGTTTTTTAAGCACCGGGGAGCTGTTTTTT
few	TRBV2	TRBJ2-5	-	13	CASSEDLGRSQYF	TGTGCCAGCAGTGAAGATTTGGGCAGGTCCCAGTACTTC
many	TRBV12-3/TRBV12-4	TRBJ2-3	TRBD1	16	CASSGLRQGTTDTQYF	TGTGCCAGCAGTGGCCTTCGACAGGGAACCACAGATACGCAGTATTTT
few	TRBV7-2	TRBJ2-2	TRBD2	16	CASSLGLAGANGELFF	TGTGCCAGCAGCTTGGGACTAGCGGGAGCGAACGGGGAGCTGTTTTTT
few	TRBV20-1	TRBJ2-3	TRBD2	16	CSARALSGRAPDTQYF	TGCAGTGCTAGAGCTCTCAGCGGGAGGGCCCCAGATACGCAGTATTTT
-	TRBV6-2/TRBV6-3	TRBJ2-7	TRBD2	18	CASSFYPGLAGGSYEQYF	TGTGCCAGCAGTTTTTATCCGGGACTAGCGGGAGGCTCCTACGAGCAGTACTTC
few	TRBV11-2	TRBJ2-3	TRBD2	17	CASSLRLAGANTDTQYF	TGTGCCAGCAGCTTACGGCTAGCGGGGGCCAACACAGATACGCAGTATTTT
-	TRBV2	TRBJ2-3	TRBD2	18	CASRPRSGGAPNTDTQYF	TGTGCCAGCAGACCCCGTAGCGGGGGGGCCCCTAACACAGATACGCAGTATTTT
many	TRBV5-1	TRBJ2-7	-	12	CASSSVPHEQYF	TGCGCCAGCAGCTCCGTCCCGCACGAGCAGTACTTC
-	TRBV3-1	TRBJ2-1	TRBD2	14	CASSLREAYNEQFF	TGTGCCAGCAGCCTCCGGGAGGCCTACAATGAGCAGTTCTTC
-	TRBV19	TRBJ2-5	TRBD1	16	CASSTPGQGYQETQYF	TGTGCCAGTAGTACCCCGGGACAGGGTTACCAAGAGACCCAGTACTTC
-	TRBV4-2	TRBJ2-3	TRBD2	16	CASSPNSAGGMDTQYF	TGTGCCAGCAGCCCGAACTCAGCGGGGGGAATGGATACGCAGTATTTT
-	TRBV10-2	TRBJ2-5	-	15	CASSGPDQGAETQYF	TGCGCCAGCAGTGGTCCAGATCAGGGTGCTGAGACCCAGTACTTC
few	TRBV5-1	TRBJ1-6	TRBD1	15	CASSLEGGENSPLHF	TGCGCCAGCAGCTTGGAAGGGGGCGAAAATTCACCCCTCCACTTT
many	TRBV28	TRBJ2-7	-	12	CASSLSVGEQYF	TGTGCCAGCAGTTTATCAGTCGGGGAGCAGTACTTC
-	TRBV20-1	TRBJ2-2	TRBD2	14	CSARGLAGAGELFF	TGCAGTGCTAGGGGACTAGCGGGAGCCGGGGAGCTGTTTTTT
few	TRBV6-2/TRBV6-3	TRBJ2-7	-	16	CASSYGYRGSSYEQYF	TGTGCCAGCAGTTACGGGTATCGGGGTTCAAGCTACGAGCAGTACTTC
-	TRBV5-1	TRBJ2-1	-	13	CASSLEEFTEQFF	TGCGCCAGCAGCTTGGAGGAATTCACTGAGCAGTTCTTC
few	TRBV3-1	TRBJ2-1	-	14	CASSQVQGVNEQFF	TGTGCCAGCAGCCAAGTTCAGGGAGTGAATGAGCAGTTCTTC
-	TRBV12-3/TRBV12-4	TRBJ1-5	-	12	CASSLMDLIPHF	TGTGCCAGCAGTCTAATGGACCTCATTCCACATTTT
many	TRBV15	TRBJ2-6	-	15	CATAKVSSGANVLTF	TGTGCCACGGCGAAAGTAAGCTCTGGGGCCAACGTCCTGACTTTC
few	TRBV3-1	TRBJ1-1	TRBD1	14	CASSQDDRGLRAFF	TGTGCCAGCAGCCAAGATGACAGGGGGCTAAGAGCTTTCTTT
many	TRBV5-1	TRBJ2-4	TRBD2	17	CASSWGLTSGGMDIQYF	TGCGCCAGCAGCTGGGGGCTGACTAGCGGGGGGATGGACATTCAGTACTTC
many	TRBV20-1	TRBJ2-3	-	14	CSARDELLPDTQYF	TGCAGTGCTAGAGATGAATTGCTCCCAGATACGCAGTATTTT
-	TRBV27	TRBJ2-7	-	13	CASSLLDLNEQYF	TGTGCCAGCAGTTTGTTAGACTTGAACGAGCAGTACTTC
-	TRBV20-1	TRBJ2-7	TRBD2	14	CSASRSGGPYEQYF	TGCAGTGCTAGTCGCAGCGGGGGCCCCTACGAGCAGTACTTC
-	TRBV6-1	TRBJ2-7	TRBD1	16	CASRHPDRQLSYEQYF	TGTGCCAGCAGACATCCGGACAGGCAACTCTCCTACGAGCAGTACTTC
-	TRBV7-3	TRBJ2-5	-	13	CASSLIGQETQYF	TGTGCCAGCAGCTTAATAGGGCAAGAGACCCAGTACTTC
few	TRBV25-1	TRBJ2-2	TRBD2	18	CASTPTRSGTRNTGELFF	TGTGCCAGCACCCCAACAAGGTCCGGGACTAGAAACACCGGGGAGCTGTTTTTT
few	TRBV5-4	TRBJ2-1	TRBD2	19	CASSLRTSGTVGSYNEQFF	TGTGCCAGCAGCTTGCGTACTAGCGGGACCGTTGGCTCCTACAATGAGCAGTTCTTC
few	TRBV5-4	TRBJ2-1	TRBD2	16	CASSLVGTSGSNEQFF	TGTGCCAGCAGCTTGGTCGGGACTAGCGGGAGCAATGAGCAGTTCTTC
many	TRBV2	TRBJ2-1	-	15	CASSELGAPYNEQFF	TGTGCCAGCAGTGAACTCGGGGCGCCCTACAATGAGCAGTTCTTC
few	TRBV7-8	TRBJ2-5	TRBD1	18	CASSLGRDRGLPKETQYF	TGTGCCAGCAGCCTAGGAAGGGACAGGGGTCTACCCAAAGAGACCCAGTACTTC
-	TRBV12-5	TRBJ2-2	TRBD2	16	CASGLVLAGSTGELFF	TGTGCTAGTGGTTTGGTACTAGCGGGAAGCACCGGGGAGCTGTTTTTT
few	TRBV6-1	TRBJ2-3	-	13	CVSIRPGTDTQYF	TGTGTCAGCATACGACCCGGAACAGATACGCAGTATTTT
few	TRBV7-2	TRBJ1-1	-	14	CASSLGARGTEAFF	TGTGCCAGCAGCTTAGGGGCAAGAGGTACTGAAGCTTTCTTT
few	TRBV6-5	TRBJ2-2	-	16	CASSYFGGDPTGELFF	TGTGCCAGCAGTTACTTTGGAGGGGACCCCACCGGGGAGCTGTTTTTT